This TCR beta chain stems from a study of regulatory T cells in long-lasting Graves disease. Time point given: persistent/refractory GD, antithyroid drugs over 5 years with positive TRAb. The TCR library was made from RNA that had been extracted from PBMCs in TRIzol. At least ten counts were recorded for this clonotype. The germline gives CDR1 SEHNR, CDR2 FQNEAQ (reference sequence). This CDR3 comprises 15 residues. V shed 5 bases and J shed 5 bases, with 18 bases lying between them. Library construction for TCR beta used iRepertoire HTBI primers and Arm-PCR of CDR3 regions. TCRdb re-analysed the multiplex PCR reads in MiXCR, keeping a single row per CDR3 protein. The sample contains around 430,000 distinct CDR3 sequences, approximately 22% of which appear only once.

The chain links TRBV7-9 to TRBJ1-1; D might be TRBD1 (6 bases). The sequencing here drew on peripheral blood mononuclear cells (PBMCs), taken when the disease was refractory, from a patient treated with antithyroid drugs. The TCR sequence derives from a female donor with Graves disease. The CDR3 protein is CASSPGGASKTEAFF. DNA of the CDR3: TGTGCCAGCAGCCCTGGGGGGGCAAGTAAGACTGAAGCTTTCTTT. The whole variable domain, remainder taken from reference TRBV7-9 and TRBJ1-1, is DTGVSQNPRHKITKRGQNVTFRCDPISEHNRLYWYRQTLGQGPEFLTYFQNEAQLEKSRLLSDRFSAERPKGSFSTLEIQRTEQGDSAMYLCASSPGGASKTEAFFGQGTRLTVV.